One sample yielded the 13 T cell receptor beta chains listed below, sequenced in a study of T-cell reconstitution after alpha-beta-depleted transplantation in children. Library preparation (for TCRbeta) was performed with unique molecular identifiers. TCRdb independently ran MiXCR on the PCR reads; one entry per CDR3 protein. The sample holds fewer than 1 million distinct CDR3 sequences, about 15% seen once. The source was PBMCs, mostly from graft donor cells, collected 360 days after TCRalphabeta/CD19-depleted stem cell transplant. These receptors were collected from a male patient aged 5 to 17 who had a stem cell transplant for acute lymphoblastic leukemia, so the T cells may come from the graft donor.

This clonotype was counted only a few times. This rearrangement joins TRBV27 to TRBJ2-7; D possibly uses TRBD1 or TRBD2 (5 bases each). V gave up 6 bases and J gave up 2 bases, with 14 bases separating them. This CDR3 comprises 14 residues. Per germline, CDR1 MNHEY and CDR2 SMNVEV (reference sequence). Written as DNA, the CDR3 is TGTGCCAGCAGCGCCAGGGACGTTACCTACGAGCAGTACTTC. Its translation is CASSARDVTYEQYF.

Here the CDR3 DNA reads TGTGCCAGCAGTTCCCTCGGCGCAGGAGACTATGGCTACACCTTC. Translation: CASSSLGAGDYGYTF. V is TRBV27 and J is TRBJ1-2, with D unresolved. Germline-derived CDR1 and CDR2 are MNHEY and SMNVEV (reference sequence). The CDR3 sequence is 15 residues long. V lost 4 bases to trimming and J lost 3 bases, with 15 bases between them.

V is TRBV7-3 and J is TRBJ2-2, with TRBD2 as a possible D gene (5 bases). Germline V gives CDR1 SGHTA, CDR2 FQGTGA. The V end lost 6 bases, the J end lost 9 bases, and 11 bases lay between the germline ends. The CDR3 covers 12 residues. The CDR3 DNA follows: TGTGCCAGCAGTTCATCGGGGAGGGAGCTGTTTTTT. Translating it yields CASSSSGRELFF.

There are many counts of this clonotype. The DNA for the CDR3 is TGTGCCAGCAGCCCCAAACAGGGTAGAGAAAACATTCAGTACTTC. It encodes CASSPKQGRENIQYF. J is TRBJ2-4 and V is TRBV9; maybe TRBD1 (6 bases). Deletions cut 4 bases from V and 5 bases from J, with 16 bases between. The CDR3 sequence is 15 residues long. Germline-derived CDR1 and CDR2 are SGDLS and YYNGEE.

This clonotype showed up just a few times. V is TRBV10-2 and J is TRBJ2-3, with unresolved D. Germline values: CDR1 WSHSY, CDR2 SAAADI. This CDR3 is built from 13 residues. Trimming removed 4 bases from V and 5 bases from J, with 10 bases in between. The CDR3 region has the DNA TGCGCCAGCAGTGCCCTTAGGCTAGATACGCAGTATTTT. This translates into CASSALRLDTQYF.

This clonotype was seen a handful of times. The gene calls are TRBV20-1 and TRBJ2-1; TRBD2 matches at 12 bases. Trimming removed 5 bases from V and 7 bases from J; junction bases left unmatched: 9. CDR1 is DFQATT and CDR2 is SNEGSKA in the germline V gene (reference sequence). The CDR3 length is 15 residues. CDR3 protein: CSAPASGRGHNEQFF. The CDR3 DNA reads TGCAGTGCTCCTGCTAGCGGGAGGGGACATAATGAGCAGTTCTTC.

The chain joins TRBV14 to TRBJ2-7; D remains unclear. The CDR3 sequence is 13 residues long. The germline V and J ends were trimmed by 3 bases and 6 bases, with 12 bases remaining between them. Germline CDR1 SGHDN, CDR2 FVKESK. The CDR3 nucleotides are TGTGCCAGCAGCCAGCACAACTACGGCGAGCAGTACTTC. Encoded protein: CASSQHNYGEQYF. The complete variable domain, with remaining parts taken from reference TRBV14 and TRBJ2-7, reads EAGVTQFPSHSVIEKGQTVTLRCDPISGHDNLYWYRRVMGKEIKFLLHFVKESKQDESGMPNNRFLAERTGGTYSTLKVQPAELEDSGVYFCASSQHNYGEQYFGPGTRLTVT.

This clonotype was counted a few times. The rearrangement links TRBV24-1 to TRBJ1-5; D gene uncertain. This CDR3 has 15 residues. The V and J ends lost 3 bases and 1 base respectively, with 9 bases between them. Germline V CDR1 and CDR2: KGHDR, SFDVKD. This CDR3 reads CATSDRHLSNQPQHF. For the CDR3, the DNA is TGTGCCACCAGTGATCGACATCTCAGCAATCAGCCCCAGCATTTT.

V usage is TRBV5-1 and J usage is TRBJ2-7; D is perhaps TRBD1 or TRBD2 (5 bases each). CDR1 and CDR2 from the germline V gene are SGHRS and YFSETQ. This CDR3 is 14 amino acids long. V gave up 3 bases and J gave up 1 base, with 11 bases separating them. CDR3 nucleotide sequence: TGCGCCAGCAGCTACCCGGGACGATCCTACGAGCAGTACTTC. This sequence encodes CASSYPGRSYEQYF.

This clonotype was seen a handful of times. This sequence joins TRBV6-5 and TRBJ1-3, with D possibly TRBD1 on 5 matching bases. The V gene's germline CDR1 is MNHEY and CDR2 SVGAGI. V was cut by 6 bases and J by 2 bases, with 11 bases left in between. The CDR3 loop spans 14 amino acids. The CDR3 loop reads CASRTGTAGNTIYF. The CDR3 DNA sequence: TGTGCCAGCAGGACCGGGACGGCTGGAAACACCATATATTTT.

This clonotype has a handful of counts. The chain uses TRBV5-4 and TRBJ1-1; no clear D. Germline V CDR1 and CDR2: SGHNT, YYREEE (reference sequence). V lost 6 bases, J lost 8 bases, and 14 bases lay in between. The CDR3 contains 12 residues. Here the CDR3 DNA reads TGTGCCAGCACCCAAACCGGGCAGGAAGCTTTCTTT. Protein product: CASTQTGQEAFF.

This clonotype has just a few counts. The rearrangement links TRBV20-1 to TRBJ2-2; 8 bases are a match to TRBD2. This CDR3 spans 16 amino acids. Germline CDR1 is DFQATT and CDR2 is SNEGSKA (reference sequence). J was trimmed by 6 bases and V by 4 bases; bases with no gene match: 13. The chain's CDR3 is CSATSGTSGFPGELFF. The CDR3 region has the DNA TGCAGTGCTACCTCCGGGACTAGTGGGTTTCCCGGGGAGCTGTTTTTT.

J is TRBJ2-1 and V is TRBV7-2; 11 nucleotides match TRBD2. Germline CDR1 reads SGHTA; CDR2 reads FQGNSA. J gave up 8 bases and V 0 bases, and 9 bases lay outside the gene matches. The CDR3 has 17 amino acids. CDR3 sequence: CASSLAYSGRALDEQFF. As DNA, the CDR3 is TGTGCCAGCAGCTTAGCATATAGCGGGAGGGCCCTCGATGAGCAGTTCTTC.